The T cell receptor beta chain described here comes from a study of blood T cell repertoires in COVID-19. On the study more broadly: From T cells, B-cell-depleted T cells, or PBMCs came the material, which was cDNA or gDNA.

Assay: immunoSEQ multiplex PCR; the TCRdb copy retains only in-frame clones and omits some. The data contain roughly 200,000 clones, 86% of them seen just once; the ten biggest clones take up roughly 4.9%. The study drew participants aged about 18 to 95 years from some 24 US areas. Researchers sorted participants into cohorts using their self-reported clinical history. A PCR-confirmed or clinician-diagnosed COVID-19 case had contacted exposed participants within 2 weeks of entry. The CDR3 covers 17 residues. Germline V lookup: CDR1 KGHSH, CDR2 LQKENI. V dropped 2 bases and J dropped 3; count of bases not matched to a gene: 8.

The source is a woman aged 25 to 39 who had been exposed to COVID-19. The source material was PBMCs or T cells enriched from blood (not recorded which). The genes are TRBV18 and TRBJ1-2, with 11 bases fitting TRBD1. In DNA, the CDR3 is TGTGCCAGCTCACCAGGGACAGGGGGTAAATCCTACTATGGCTACACCTTC. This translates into CASSPGTGGKSYYGYTF.